This entry features one T cell receptor beta chain sequence. CDR1 is SGHNT and CDR2 is YENEEA in the germline V gene. V was clipped by 6 bases and J by 0 bases, with 6 bases between them. There are 12 residues in the CDR3. This entry belongs to a study of blood T cell repertoires in COVID-19. Across the study: From the United States, Italy and Spain came samples of acute and convalescent COVID-19. PBMCs, B-cell-depleted T cells, or T cells were the source of the cDNA or gDNA that made up the material.

Methods used by the authors: Amplification of reference gene primers was used by the study to estimate nucleated cell counts. TCRdb's copy holds only in-frame clones and misses some; the assay was immunoSEQ multiplex PCR. The DNA was the basis for D and trimming; V, J and clone size are from that table. The sample yields approximately 180,000 clones, 80% to 90% seen once. This receptor was obtained from a human donor with active or convalescent COVID-19. The donor label of this sample is uncertain. V gene TRBV11-3 combines with J gene TRBJ2-7; unclear D gene. Sample: peripheral blood. CDR3 sequence reads: CASSLYSYEQYF. The CDR3 nucleotides read TGTGCCAGCAGTTTATACTCCTACGAGCAGTACTTC.